This T cell receptor beta chain was documented in a study of T cell responses to AZD1222 COVID-19 vaccine. Study observations and caveats: Spike regions recognized by vaccine-associated CD4 TCRs spanned the protein, led by 160-218 and 743-854. Clonal diversity was possibly underestimated; the donors were predominantly white British and more often female. Sampled repertoires all dated from after the peak T cell response. Once two AZD1222 doses were given, Spike-specific TCR breadth and depth went up.

In this sample, this clone turned up once. Antigen: not known. The CDR3 loop spans 11 amino acids. Germline V gene sequence: CDR1 MDHEN, CDR2 SYDVKM. The V end lost 6 bases, the J end lost 5 bases, and 7 bases lay between the germline ends. Profiled with immunoSEQ multiplex PCR; TCRdb holds only in-frame clones, not every one. Of 150,000 to 200,000 clones listed, 94% are singletons. The sample was peripheral blood, taken 28 days after the second AZD1222 dose. This receptor was taken from an adult who received the AZD1222 COVID-19 vaccine. The chain has TRBV28 and TRBJ1-1; D remains ambiguous. The CDR3 sequence is CASRTVTEAFF. The CDR3 nucleotides read TGTGCCAGCAGAACCGTAACTGAAGCTTTCTTT.